This is a list of T cell receptor beta chains from one sample in a study of PD-1 blockade in mismatch repair-deficient tumors. Only in-frame clones appear in the TCRdb table, and some are missing; sequencing was by immunoSEQ multiplex PCR. The sample comprises about 68,000 clones, 70% to 80% of which are singletons, and roughly 6% rests with the top ten. The sample consisted of peripheral blood, taken 2 weeks after starting pembrolizumab. The receptor set was obtained from an adult with mismatch repair-deficient cancer. Both conserved end residues are part of each CDR3. A D gene is named only where the DNA matches it firmly. The size field is filled for only some rows; it gives once, few, many or a size class.

>TRBV7-2|TRBJ2-5|.|.
CASSSGMKETQYF
TGTGCCAGCAGCTCCGGGATGAAGGAGACCCAGTACTTC
>TRBV29-1|TRBJ2-1|.|once
CSGELYNEQFF
TGCAGCGGGGAGTTATACAATGAGCAGTTCTTC
>TRBV7-3|TRBJ1-5|TRBD1|.
CASTTGQGNQPQHF
TGTGCCAGCACCACCGGACAGGGAAATCAGCCCCAGCATTTT
>TRBV9|TRBJ2-1|TRBD2|.
CASSEAGRRAGVNEQFF
TGTGCCAGCAGCGAGGCTGGGCGGCGAGCGGGAGTAAACGAGCAGTTCTTC
>TRBV2|TRBJ1-2|.|few
CASSGGVPGTNYGYTF
TGTGCCAGCAGCGGAGGGGTTCCGGGGACTAACTATGGCTACACCTTC
>TRBV4-1|TRBJ2-5|.|.
CASSQDLMVETQYF
TGCGCCAGCAGCCAAGATCTGATGGTCGAGACCCAGTACTTC
>TRBV6-5|TRBJ1-1|.|.
CASTEDSGAEAFF
TGTGCCAGCACAGAGGACAGCGGCGCTGAAGCTTTCTTT
>TRBV30|TRBJ2-2|TRBD2|.
CAWTPGLAGVLGELFF
TGTGCCTGGACCCCGGGACTAGCGGGAGTACTCGGGGAGCTGTTTTTT
>TRBV4-1|TRBJ1-3|TRBD1|.
CASSQEGTGGSGNTIYF
TGCGCCAGCAGCCAAGAGGGGACAGGGGGCTCTGGAAACACCATATATTTT
>TRBV5-6|TRBJ1-2|.|once
CASSGGPTNYGYTF
TGTGCCAGCAGCGGCGGACCGACGAACTATGGCTACACCTTC
>TRBV27|TRBJ1-4|.|.
CASKGGGPNEKLFF
TGTGCCAGTAAGGGGGGGGGCCCTAATGAAAAACTGTTTTTT